This TCR beta chain was obtained from a study of CD4+ T cells in melanoma. General study findings and limits: Neoantigen-specific CD4+ T cells in melanoma reportedly had diverse differentiation states. CD8+ T cell, macrophage and B cell function reportedly correlated with neoantigen-specific CD4+ T cells.

Worth noting for this clone: What it binds is not known.

Data came from immunoSEQ multiplex PCR; TCRdb stores just in-frame clones and leaves some out. The sample has approximately 14,000 clones; approximately 80% are singletons. The J segment lost 0 bases and the V segment lost 5 bases, leaving 1 base of the junction unmatched. The V gene's germline CDR1 is MNHNY and CDR2 SVGAGI (reference sequence). CDR3 length: 15 residues. Sequenced input: cells from a culture (not recorded whether cultured in vitro). V is TRBV6-6 and J is TRBJ2-6; 7 bases are shared with TRBD1. This receptor was taken from a human donor with melanoma. CDR3 region: CASSRGHSGANVLTF. CDR3 DNA sequence: TGTGCCAGCAGTAGGGGGCACTCTGGGGCCAACGTCCTGACTTTC.